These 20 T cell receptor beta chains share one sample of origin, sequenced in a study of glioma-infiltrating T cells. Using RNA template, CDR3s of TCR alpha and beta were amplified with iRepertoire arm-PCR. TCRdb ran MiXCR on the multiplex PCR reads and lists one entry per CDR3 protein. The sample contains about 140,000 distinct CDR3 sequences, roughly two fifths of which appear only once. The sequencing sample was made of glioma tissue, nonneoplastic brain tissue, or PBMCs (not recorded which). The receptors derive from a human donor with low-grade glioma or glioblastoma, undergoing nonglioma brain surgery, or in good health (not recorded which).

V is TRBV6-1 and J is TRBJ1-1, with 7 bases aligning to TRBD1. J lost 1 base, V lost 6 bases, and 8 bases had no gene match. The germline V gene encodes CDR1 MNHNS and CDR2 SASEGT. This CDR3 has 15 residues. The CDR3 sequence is CASRARGEGNTEAFF. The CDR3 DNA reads TGTGCCAGCAGAGCCAGGGGGGAAGGGAACACTGAAGCTTTCTTT.

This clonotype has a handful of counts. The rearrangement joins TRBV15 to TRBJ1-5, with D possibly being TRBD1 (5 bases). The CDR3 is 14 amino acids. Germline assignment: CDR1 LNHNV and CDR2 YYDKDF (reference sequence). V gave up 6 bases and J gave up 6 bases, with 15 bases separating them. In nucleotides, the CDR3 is TGTGCCACCAGTCCTCTCCAGGGTGTTCAGCCCCAGCATTTT. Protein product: CATSPLQGVQPQHF. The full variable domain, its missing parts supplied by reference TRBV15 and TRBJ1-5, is DAMVIQNPRYQVTQFGKPVTLSCSQTLNHNVMYWYQQKSSQAPKLLFHYYDKDFNNEADTPDNFQSRRPNTSFCFLDIRSPGLGDTAMYLCATSPLQGVQPQHFGDGTRLSIL.

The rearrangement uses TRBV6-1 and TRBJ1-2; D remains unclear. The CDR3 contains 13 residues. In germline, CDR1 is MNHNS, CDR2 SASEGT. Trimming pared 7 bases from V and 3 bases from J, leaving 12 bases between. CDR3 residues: CASTPGNYYGYTF. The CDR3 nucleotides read TGTGCCAGCACCCCTGGGAATTACTATGGCTACACCTTC.

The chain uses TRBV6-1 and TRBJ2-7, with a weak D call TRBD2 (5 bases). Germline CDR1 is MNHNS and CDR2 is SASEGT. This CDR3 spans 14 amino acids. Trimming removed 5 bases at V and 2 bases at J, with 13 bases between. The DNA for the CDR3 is TGTGCCAGCAGTTTTACGACCGGGACCTACGAGCAGTACTTC. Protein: CASSFTTGTYEQYF.

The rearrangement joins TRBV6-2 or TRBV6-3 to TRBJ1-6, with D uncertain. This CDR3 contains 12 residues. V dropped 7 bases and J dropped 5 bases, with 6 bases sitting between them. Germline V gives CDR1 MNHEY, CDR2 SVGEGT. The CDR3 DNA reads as TGTGCCAGCACGGGGAATAATTCACCCCTCCACTTT. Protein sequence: CASTGNNSPLHF.

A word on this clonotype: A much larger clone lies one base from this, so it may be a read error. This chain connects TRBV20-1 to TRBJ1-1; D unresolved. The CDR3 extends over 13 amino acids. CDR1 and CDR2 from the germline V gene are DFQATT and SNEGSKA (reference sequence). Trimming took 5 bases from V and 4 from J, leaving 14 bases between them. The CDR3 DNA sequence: TGCAGTGCTCCAGGTTTTTGTGGCACTGAAGCTTTCTTT. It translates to CSAPGFCGTEAFF.

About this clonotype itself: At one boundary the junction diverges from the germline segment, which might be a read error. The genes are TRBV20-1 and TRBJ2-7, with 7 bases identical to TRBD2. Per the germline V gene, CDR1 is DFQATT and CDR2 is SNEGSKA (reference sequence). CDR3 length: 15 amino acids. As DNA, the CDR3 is TGCGGTGCTACAGTAGCGGGCCCCTCGGCCTACGAGCAGTACTTC. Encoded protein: CGATVAGPSAYEQYF.

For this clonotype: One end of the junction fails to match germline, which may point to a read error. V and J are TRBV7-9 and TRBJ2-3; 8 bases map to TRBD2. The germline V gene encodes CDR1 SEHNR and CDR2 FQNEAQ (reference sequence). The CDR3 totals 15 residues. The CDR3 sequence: CASSLESGSKDTQYF. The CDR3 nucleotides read TGTGCCAGCAGCCTCGAAAGCGGGAGCAAAGATACGCAGTATTTT.

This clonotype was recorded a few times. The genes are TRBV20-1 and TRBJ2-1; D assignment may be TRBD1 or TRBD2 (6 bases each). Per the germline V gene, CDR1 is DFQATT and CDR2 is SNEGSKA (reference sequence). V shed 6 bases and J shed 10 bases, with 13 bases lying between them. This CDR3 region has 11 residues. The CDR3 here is CSASGGGEQFF. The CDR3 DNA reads TGCAGTGCCTCCGGGGGCGGGGAGCAGTTCTTC.

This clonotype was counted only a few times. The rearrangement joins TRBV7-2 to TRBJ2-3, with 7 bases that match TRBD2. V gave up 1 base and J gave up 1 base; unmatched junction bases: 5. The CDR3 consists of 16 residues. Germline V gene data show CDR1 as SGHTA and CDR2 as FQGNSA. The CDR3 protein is CASSLGASGRTDTQYF. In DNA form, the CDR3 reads TGTGCCAGCAGCTTAGGGGCTAGCGGACGCACAGATACGCAGTATTTT.

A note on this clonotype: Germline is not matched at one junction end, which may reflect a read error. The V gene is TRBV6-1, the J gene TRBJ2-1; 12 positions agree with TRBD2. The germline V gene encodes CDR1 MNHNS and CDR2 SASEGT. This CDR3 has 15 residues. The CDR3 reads CASNESSGGANEQFF. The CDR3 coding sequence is TGTGCCAGCAATGAATCTAGCGGGGGGGCAAATGAGCAGTTCTTC.

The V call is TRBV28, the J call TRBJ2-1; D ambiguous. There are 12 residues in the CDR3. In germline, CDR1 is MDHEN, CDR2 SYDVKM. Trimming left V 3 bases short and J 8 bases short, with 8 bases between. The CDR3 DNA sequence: TGTGCCAGCAGTTTTAGTTTTCATGAGCAGTTCTTC. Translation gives CASSFSFHEQFF.

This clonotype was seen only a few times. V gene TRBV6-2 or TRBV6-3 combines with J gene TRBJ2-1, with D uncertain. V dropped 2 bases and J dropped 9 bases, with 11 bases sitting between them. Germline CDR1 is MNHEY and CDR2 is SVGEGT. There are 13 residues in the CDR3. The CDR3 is CASSYALLSEQFF. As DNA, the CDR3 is TGTGCCAGCAGTTACGCCCTCCTCAGTGAGCAGTTCTTC.

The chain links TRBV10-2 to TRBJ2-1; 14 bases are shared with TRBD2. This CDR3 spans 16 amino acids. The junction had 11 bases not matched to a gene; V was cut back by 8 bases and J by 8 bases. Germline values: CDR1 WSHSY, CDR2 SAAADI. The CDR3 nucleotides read TGCGCCAGCGGTGCCGCCGGGACTAGCGGGAGATATGAGCAGTTCTTC. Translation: CASGAAGTSGRYEQFF.

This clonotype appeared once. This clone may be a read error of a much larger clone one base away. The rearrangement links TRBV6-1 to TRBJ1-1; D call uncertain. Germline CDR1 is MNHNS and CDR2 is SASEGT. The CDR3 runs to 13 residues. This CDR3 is CASSPREASEDFF. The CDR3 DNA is TGTGCCAGCAGTCCCCGAGAGGCCTCCGAAGATTTCTTT.

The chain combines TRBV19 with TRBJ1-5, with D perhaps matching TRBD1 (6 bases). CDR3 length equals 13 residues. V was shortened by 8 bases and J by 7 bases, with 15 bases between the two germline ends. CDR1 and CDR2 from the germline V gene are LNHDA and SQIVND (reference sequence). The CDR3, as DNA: TGTGCCAGTGGGGACACACGGACCCAGCCCCAGCATTTT. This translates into CASGDTRTQPQHF.

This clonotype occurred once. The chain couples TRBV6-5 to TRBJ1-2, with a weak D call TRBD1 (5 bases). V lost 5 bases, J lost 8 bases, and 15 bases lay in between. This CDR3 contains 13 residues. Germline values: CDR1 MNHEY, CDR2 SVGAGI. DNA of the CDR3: TGTGCCAGCAGTCCCATTGGGGCCCGGGGCTACACCTTC. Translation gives CASSPIGARGYTF.

CDR3 sequence reads: CASIPGYQPQHF. The CDR3 bases are TGTGCCAGCATACCCGGGTATCAGCCCCAGCATTTT. The J gene is TRBJ1-5, the V gene TRBV6-4; D is undetermined. This CDR3 is built from 12 residues. Germline-derived CDR1 and CDR2 are MRHNA and SNTAGT. V dropped 7 bases and J dropped 5 bases, with 9 bases sitting between them.

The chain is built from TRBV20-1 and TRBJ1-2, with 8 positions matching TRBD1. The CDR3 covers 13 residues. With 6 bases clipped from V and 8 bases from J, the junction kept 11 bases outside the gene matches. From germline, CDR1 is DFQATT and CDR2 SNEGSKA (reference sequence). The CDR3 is CSALPQGAKGYTF. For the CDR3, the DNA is TGCAGTGCCTTACCCCAGGGGGCGAAGGGCTACACCTTC.

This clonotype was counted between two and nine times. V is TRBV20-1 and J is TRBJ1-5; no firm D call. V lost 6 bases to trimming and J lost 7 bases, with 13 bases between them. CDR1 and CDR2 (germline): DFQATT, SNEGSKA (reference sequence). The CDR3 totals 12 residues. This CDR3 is CSARSSHQPQHF. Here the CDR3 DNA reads TGCAGTGCCCGATCAAGTCACCAGCCCCAGCATTTT.